This entry concerns a single TCR beta chain. Antigen specificity is unknown. The data are from a study of cytomegalovirus exposure and HLA in healthy donors. PCR amplification relied on 60 Vbeta primers (plus 13 Jbeta primers). TCRdb's table, derived via immunoSEQ multiplex PCR, lists solely in-frame clones and lacks some. Of roughly 100,000 clones listed, roughly 85% are singletons. Trimming left V 3 bases short and J 1 base short, with 15 bases between. Germline loops: CDR1 MNHEY, CDR2 SMNVEV (reference sequence). The CDR3 is made up of 16 amino acids. Overall study findings and caveats: Previously analyzed data showed that most TCR beta V segments were productive at a frequency of about 90% or about 30%. Later work showed greater clonal expansion in HLA-associated TCR beta chains than in equally common others. Many donors shared some public TCRs, even though most TCR sequences were rare.

Donors were ostensibly healthy at sampling, although undocumented immune exposures were probable. V and J are TRBV27 and TRBJ1-1, with a tentative D call TRBD1 (5 bases). This TCR came from a woman aged 40 to 55 in good health and CMV-seronegative. The material sequenced was PBMCs. The CDR3 DNA reads TGTGCCAGCAGTTTCCAGGGTAAAGTTGGGAACACTGAAGCTTTCTTT. It codes for CASSFQGKVGNTEAFF.